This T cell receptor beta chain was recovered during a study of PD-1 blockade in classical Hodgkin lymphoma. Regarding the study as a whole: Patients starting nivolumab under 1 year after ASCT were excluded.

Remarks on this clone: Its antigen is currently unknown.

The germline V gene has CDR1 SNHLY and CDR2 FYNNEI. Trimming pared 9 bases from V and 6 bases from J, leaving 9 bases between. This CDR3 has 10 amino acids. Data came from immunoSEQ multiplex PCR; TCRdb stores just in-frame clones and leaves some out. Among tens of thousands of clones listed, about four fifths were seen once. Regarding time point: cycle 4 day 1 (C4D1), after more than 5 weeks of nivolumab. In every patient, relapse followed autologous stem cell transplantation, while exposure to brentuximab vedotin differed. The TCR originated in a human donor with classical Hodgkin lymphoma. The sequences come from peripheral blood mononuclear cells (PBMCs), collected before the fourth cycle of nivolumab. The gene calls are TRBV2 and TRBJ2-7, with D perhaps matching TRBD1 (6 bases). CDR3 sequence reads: CASEGVEQYF. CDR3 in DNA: TGTGCCAGTGAGGGGGTCGAGCAGTACTTC.